This record covers a single TCR beta chain. The antigen is not known. These data are taken from a study of cytomegalovirus exposure and HLA in healthy donors. As for the study in general: Drawn from HLA-typed donors, tens of millions of unique TCRs were held in an early data release. Assignment to the Caucasian-associated ancestry cluster applied to around 82% of the approximately 370 genotyped donors. Study-wide findings and caveats: In a later analysis, a missense DCLRE1C variant was linked to TCR beta V- and J-gene trimming.

The PCR had 60 Vbeta and 13 Jbeta primers. The table came from immunoSEQ multiplex PCR; TCRdb's copy has only in-frame clones and leaves some out. The profile shows roughly 110,000 clones, about three quarters of them singletons. The CDR3 sequence is 14 residues long. V shed 5 bases, J shed 5 bases, and the junction held 6 bases outside the gene matches. Germline V gives CDR1 MDHEN, CDR2 SYDVKM. The source is a young man in good health and CMV-seronegative. This chain connects TRBV28 to TRBJ2-3; 8 nucleotides agree with TRBD1. Sequencing used PBMCs. The CDR3 nucleotides read TGTGCCAGCAGTCAGGACAGGGAAGGAGATACGCAGTATTTT. Its translation: CASSQDREGDTQYF.